The rows below give T cell receptor beta chains drawn from one sample of a study of vaccination and CD4 T cells after COVID-19. TCRdb recomputed calls from the PCR reads with MiXCR, one row per CDR3 protein. The sample lists 20,000 to 25,000 distinct CDR3 sequences, under 60% occurring once. Sequenced here: CD4+ T cells from blood, sampled before SARS-CoV-2 vaccination. The receptors derive from a human donor who had recovered from COVID-19. The CDR3 runs from the conserved cysteine through the conserved F or W.

>TRBV6-1|TRBJ1-3
CASRPGGAGSHTIYF
>TRBV27|TRBJ2-1
CASTRLAGGSIEQFF
>TRBV25-1|TRBJ1-6
CASSESPQGTPLHF
>TRBV20-1|TRBJ2-3
CSARELGGGQTDTQYF
>TRBV28|TRBJ1-5
CASNRAGVSQPQHF
>TRBV6-1|TRBJ1-5
CASSRSEAGASNQPQHF
>TRBV20-1|TRBJ2-5
CSARDSRQVEETQYF
>TRBV10-3|TRBJ2-7
CAISESREQYF
>TRBV7-9|TRBJ1-1
CASSPRQDEAFF
>TRBV5-4|TRBJ1-6
CASSLGGTGHNSPLHF
>TRBV19|TRBJ1-5
CASRLSGTGGHQPQHF
>TRBV7-3|TRBJ2-2
CASSLRGRASGELFF
>TRBV20-1|TRBJ2-6
CSAREPSGLAETSGANVLTF
>TRBV15|TRBJ2-6
CATSRGGDSGANVLTF
>TRBV5-4|TRBJ2-7
CASSFSLGSEQYF
>TRBV30|TRBJ2-3
CAWSRDRVTQYF
>TRBV7-2|TRBJ2-7
CASTRPGTSPSYEQYF
>TRBV27|TRBJ2-3
CASSYGTSGTDTQYF
>TRBV27|TRBJ1-2
CASSLSTDLTGLLGGYTF
>TRBV19|TRBJ2-3
CASSQGSRNTQYF
>TRBV7-6|TRBJ2-1
CASSLLSSGTEQFF
>TRBV28|TRBJ2-7
CASSPLFGASYEQYF
>TRBV20-1|TRBJ2-3
CSAQGRGTDTQYF
>TRBV7-3|TRBJ1-6
CASSRTPGPDSPLHF
>TRBV4-1|TRBJ1-6
CASSQGIWPLHF
>TRBV15|TRBJ2-5
CATSRDRSSPTGFQETQYF
>TRBV6-1|TRBJ2-1
CASSHSGRAAEQFF
>TRBV6-1|TRBJ1-6
CASRQGPSPLHF